This is a list of T cell receptor beta chains from one sample in a study of blood T cell repertoires in COVID-19. Sequencing used immunoSEQ multiplex PCR; TCRdb keeps in-frame clones, though not all of them. The data contain roughly 160,000 clones, approximately 90% of them seen just once; the ten biggest clones take up approximately 2.2%. The sequenced sample consisted of peripheral blood. These receptor sequences come from a man between 18 and 35 years old with acute or convalescent COVID-19. The CDR3 runs from the conserved cysteine through the conserved F or W. Fields, in order: CDR3 DNA, CDR3 protein, J gene, clone size, D gene, V gene. A D gene is named only where the DNA matches it firmly. Clone size, where shown, is once, few, many, or a class for clones that have expanded.

CDR3 DNA: TGCGCCAGCAGTGAGTCGGCGGGGGCAGGTAGCAATCAGCCCCAGCATTTT
CDR3 protein: CASSESAGAGSNQPQHF
J gene: TRBJ1-5
clone size: once
D gene: -
V gene: TRBV10-2

CDR3 DNA: TGTGCCAGCTCACCACGGCAGGGCAAGGCTAATGAAAAACTGTTTTTT
CDR3 protein: CASSPRQGKANEKLFF
J gene: TRBJ1-4
clone size: -
D gene: -
V gene: TRBV18

CDR3 DNA: TGTGCCAGCACCGCGACAGGGAAGGGCGACTATGGCTACACCTTC
CDR3 protein: CASTATGKGDYGYTF
J gene: TRBJ1-2
clone size: -
D gene: TRBD1
V gene: TRBV27

CDR3 DNA: TGTGCCATCACCGGGACAGGGGGTTCTTTGATAAGAGAGCAGTACTTC
CDR3 protein: CAITGTGGSLIREQYF
J gene: TRBJ2-7
clone size: -
D gene: TRBD1
V gene: TRBV10-3

CDR3 DNA: TGTGCCAGCACAAGAGACTACGAGCAGTACTTC
CDR3 protein: CASTRDYEQYF
J gene: TRBJ2-7
clone size: -
D gene: -
V gene: TRBV6-5

CDR3 DNA: TGTGCCTCCAACTCCCCTCCGACAGATACGCAGTATTTT
CDR3 protein: CASNSPPTDTQYF
J gene: TRBJ2-3
clone size: -
D gene: -
V gene: TRBV30

CDR3 DNA: TGTGCCAGCAGCCAGGGACAGGGTAACACCGGGGAGCTGTTTTTT
CDR3 protein: CASSQGQGNTGELFF
J gene: TRBJ2-2
clone size: -
D gene: TRBD1
V gene: TRBV7-8

CDR3 DNA: TGTGCCAGCAGTAGGGAGAGGACCGGGGAGCTGTTTTTT
CDR3 protein: CASSRERTGELFF
J gene: TRBJ2-2
clone size: -
D gene: -
V gene: TRBV12-3/TRBV12-4

CDR3 DNA: TGTGCCAGCAGTTTTACTAATAATTCACCCCTCCACTTT
CDR3 protein: CASSFTNNSPLHF
J gene: TRBJ1-6
clone size: -
D gene: -
V gene: TRBV28

CDR3 DNA: TGTGCCAGTAGTGGCGGGTCCAATGAGCAGTTCTTC
CDR3 protein: CASSGGSNEQFF
J gene: TRBJ2-1
clone size: once
D gene: -
V gene: TRBV19